This entry lists 7 T cell receptor beta chains sequenced from one sample in a study of blood T cell repertoires in COVID-19. TCRdb's copy holds only in-frame clones and misses some; the assay was immunoSEQ multiplex PCR. The data contain just over 150,000 clones, around 80% of them singletons. The sequenced sample consisted of peripheral blood. These receptors were taken from a woman older than 75 with acute or convalescent COVID-19.

V usage is TRBV7-2 and J usage is TRBJ1-5; D is possibly TRBD1 (5 bases). This CDR3 is built from 12 residues. Germline V gene sequence: CDR1 SGHTA, CDR2 FQGNSA. Trimming took 4 bases from V and 9 from J, leaving 10 bases between them. The CDR3 loop is CASSSGGGPQHF. In DNA form, the CDR3 reads TGTGCCAGCAGCTCGGGCGGGGGGCCCCAGCATTTT.

The chain has TRBV7-9 and TRBJ1-6, with TRBD1 matching 7 bases. CDR1 is SEHNR and CDR2 is FQNEAQ in the germline V gene (reference sequence). The CDR3 contains 14 residues. V gave up 5 bases and J gave up 6 bases; unmatched junction bases: 4. In DNA form, the CDR3 reads TGTGCCAGCAGCCTGACAGGGACTAATTCACCCCTCCACTTT. Protein sequence: CASSLTGTNSPLHF.

The rearrangement uses TRBV20-1 and TRBJ1-1; 7 bases line up with TRBD1. The V and J ends lost 6 bases and 4 bases, in that order; junction bases with no gene match: 11. Germline V gives CDR1 DFQATT, CDR2 SNEGSKA (reference sequence). CDR3 length equals 14 residues. CDR3 sequence: CSASLGGPGTEAFF. The DNA of the CDR3 is TGCAGTGCCAGTTTAGGGGGCCCGGGCACTGAAGCTTTCTTT.

The gene calls are TRBV2 and TRBJ2-5; 8 bases agree with TRBD1. CDR3 length equals 15 residues. The ends lost 9 bases at V and 1 base at J; junction bases unmatched: 10. Per the germline V gene, CDR1 is SNHLY and CDR2 is FYNNEI. The CDR3 reads CASRPGTGLQETQYF. The CDR3, as DNA: TGTGCCAGTCGCCCCGGGACAGGACTCCAAGAGACCCAGTACTTC.

The chain joins TRBV19 to TRBJ2-2, with D perhaps TRBD1 (6 bases). Trimming cost V 6 bases and J 4 bases, with 15 bases left between them. CDR1 and CDR2 from the germline V gene are LNHDA and SQIVND (reference sequence). This CDR3 comprises 15 residues. The chain's CDR3 is CASRLQGSPTGELFF. The CDR3 DNA reads as TGTGCCAGTAGACTCCAGGGGTCCCCCACCGGGGAGCTGTTTTTT.

The CDR3 sequence: CAWTQGFTGELFF. In DNA form, the CDR3 reads TGTGCCTGGACCCAGGGTTTCACCGGGGAGCTGTTTTTT. This chain connects TRBV30 to TRBJ2-2, with D maybe TRBD1 (5 bases). The CDR3 has 13 residues. From germline, CDR1 is GTSNPN and CDR2 SVGIG (reference sequence). V was clipped by 4 bases and J by 4 bases, with 10 bases between them.

V gene TRBV5-6 combines with J gene TRBJ1-2, with 8 bases fitting TRBD1. The CDR3 loop spans 14 amino acids. The junction had 12 bases not matched to a gene; V was cut back by 3 bases and J by 11 bases. Germline V gene data show CDR1 as SGHDT and CDR2 as YYEEEE. The CDR3 sequence is CASSSADRALGYTF. The CDR3 bases are TGTGCCAGCAGCTCCGCGGACAGGGCCCTAGGGTACACCTTC.